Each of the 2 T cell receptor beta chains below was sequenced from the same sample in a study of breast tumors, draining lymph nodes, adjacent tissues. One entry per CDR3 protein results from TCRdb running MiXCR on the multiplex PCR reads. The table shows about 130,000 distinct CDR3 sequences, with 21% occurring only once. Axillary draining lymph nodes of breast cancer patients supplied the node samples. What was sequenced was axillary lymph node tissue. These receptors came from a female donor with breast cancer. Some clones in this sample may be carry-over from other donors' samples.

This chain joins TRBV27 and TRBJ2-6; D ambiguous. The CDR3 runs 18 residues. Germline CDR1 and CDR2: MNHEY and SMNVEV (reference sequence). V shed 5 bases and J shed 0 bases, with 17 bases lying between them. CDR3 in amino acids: CASSSSWTHVSGANVLTF. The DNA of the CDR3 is TGTGCCAGCAGTAGCTCCTGGACCCATGTCTCTGGGGCCAACGTCCTGACTTTC. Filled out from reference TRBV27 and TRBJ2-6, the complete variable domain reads EAQVTQNPRYLITVTGKKLTVTCSQNMNHEYMSWYRQDPGLGLRQIYYSMNVEVTDKGDVPEGYKVSRKEKRNFPLILESPSPNQTSLYFCASSSSWTHVSGANVLTFGAGSRLTVL.

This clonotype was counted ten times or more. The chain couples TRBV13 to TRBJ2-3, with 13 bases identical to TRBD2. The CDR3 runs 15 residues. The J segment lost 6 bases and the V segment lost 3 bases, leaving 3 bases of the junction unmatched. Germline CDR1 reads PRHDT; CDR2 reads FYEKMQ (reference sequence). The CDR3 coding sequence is TGTGCCAGCAGCTTCGGGACTAGCGGGAAGGATACGCAGTATTTT. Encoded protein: CASSFGTSGKDTQYF. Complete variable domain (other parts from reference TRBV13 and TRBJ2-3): AAGVIQSPRHLIKEKRETATLKCYPIPRHDTVYWYQQGPGQDPQFLISFYEKMQSDKGSIPDRFSAQQFSDYHSELNMSSLELGDSALYFCASSFGTSGKDTQYFGPGTRLTVL.